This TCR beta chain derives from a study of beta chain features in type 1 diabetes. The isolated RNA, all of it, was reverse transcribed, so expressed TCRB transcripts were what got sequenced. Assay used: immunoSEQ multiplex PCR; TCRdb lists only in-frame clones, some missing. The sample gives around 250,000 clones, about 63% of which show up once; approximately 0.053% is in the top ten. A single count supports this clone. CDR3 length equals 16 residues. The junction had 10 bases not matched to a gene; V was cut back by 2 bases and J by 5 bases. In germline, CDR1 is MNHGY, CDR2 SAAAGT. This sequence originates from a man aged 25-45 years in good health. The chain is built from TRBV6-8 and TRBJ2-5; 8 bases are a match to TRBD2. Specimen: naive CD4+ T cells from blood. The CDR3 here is CASSYPRLATGETQYF. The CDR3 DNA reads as TGTGCCAGCAGTTACCCCCGACTAGCGACGGGGGAGACCCAGTACTTC.